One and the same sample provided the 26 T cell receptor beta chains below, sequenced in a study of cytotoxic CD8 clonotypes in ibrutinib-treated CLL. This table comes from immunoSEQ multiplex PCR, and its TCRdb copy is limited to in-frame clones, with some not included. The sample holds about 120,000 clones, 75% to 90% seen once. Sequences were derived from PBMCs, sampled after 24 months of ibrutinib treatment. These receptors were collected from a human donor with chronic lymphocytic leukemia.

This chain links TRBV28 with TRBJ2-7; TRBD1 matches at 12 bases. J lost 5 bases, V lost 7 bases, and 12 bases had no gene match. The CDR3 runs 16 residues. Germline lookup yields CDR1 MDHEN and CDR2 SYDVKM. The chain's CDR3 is CASTTPTGTGGHEQYF. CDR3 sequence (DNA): TGTGCCAGCACAACTCCGACCGGGACAGGGGGCCACGAGCAGTACTTC.

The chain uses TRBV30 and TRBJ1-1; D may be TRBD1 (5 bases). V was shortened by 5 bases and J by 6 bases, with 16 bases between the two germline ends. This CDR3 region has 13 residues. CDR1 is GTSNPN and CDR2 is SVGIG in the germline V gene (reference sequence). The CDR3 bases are TGTGCCTGGGGGGACGGGATGAGCGCTGAAGCTTTCTTT. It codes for CAWGDGMSAEAFF.

The CDR3 coding sequence is TGTGCCAGCAGCTTAGGAGGAATACTACCGGCCTACGAGCAGTACTTC. Translation: CASSLGGILPAYEQYF. The J gene is TRBJ2-7, the V gene TRBV7-6; D is unclear. CDR3 length: 16 amino acids. CDR1 and CDR2 from the germline V gene are SGHVS and FNYEAQ. The V end was cut by 1 base, the J end by 2 bases, with 15 bases between.

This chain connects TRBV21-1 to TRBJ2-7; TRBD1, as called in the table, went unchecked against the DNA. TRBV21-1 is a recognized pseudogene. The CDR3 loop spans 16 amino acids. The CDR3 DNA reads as TGTGCCAGCAGCAAAGATGGGGCTAGGCCGAACTACGAGCAGTACTTC. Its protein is CASSKDGARPNYEQYF.

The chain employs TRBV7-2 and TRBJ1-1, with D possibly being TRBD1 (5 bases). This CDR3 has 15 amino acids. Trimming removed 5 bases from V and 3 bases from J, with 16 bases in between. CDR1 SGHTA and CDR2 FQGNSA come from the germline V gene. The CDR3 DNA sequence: TGTGCCAGCAGCCCCGGGGGGGGTAGGCACACTGAAGCTTTCTTT. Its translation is CASSPGGGRHTEAFF.

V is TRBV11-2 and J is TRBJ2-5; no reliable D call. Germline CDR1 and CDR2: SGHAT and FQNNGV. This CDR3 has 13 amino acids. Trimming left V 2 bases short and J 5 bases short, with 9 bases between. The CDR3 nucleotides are TGTGCCAGCAGCTTAAGTAGATTGGAGACCCAGTACTTC. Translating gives CASSLSRLETQYF.

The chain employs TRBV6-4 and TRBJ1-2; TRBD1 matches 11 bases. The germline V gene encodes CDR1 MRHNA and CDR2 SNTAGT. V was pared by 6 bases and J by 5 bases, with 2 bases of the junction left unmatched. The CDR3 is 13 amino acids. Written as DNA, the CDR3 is TGTGCCAGCAGAGGACAGGGGGCGTATGGCTACACCTTC. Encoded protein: CASRGQGAYGYTF.

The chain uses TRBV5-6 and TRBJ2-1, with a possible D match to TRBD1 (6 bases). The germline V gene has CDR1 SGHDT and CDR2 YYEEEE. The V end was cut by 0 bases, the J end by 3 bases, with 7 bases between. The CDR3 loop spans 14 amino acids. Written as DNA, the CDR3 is TGTGCCAGCAGCTTGGGAGGGGGCTACAATGAGCAGTTCTTC. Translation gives CASSLGGGYNEQFF.

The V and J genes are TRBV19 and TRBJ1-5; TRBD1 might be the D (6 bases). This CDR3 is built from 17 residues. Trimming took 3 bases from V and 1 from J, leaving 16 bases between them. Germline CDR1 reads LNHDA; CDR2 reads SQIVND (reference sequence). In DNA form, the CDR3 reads TGTGCCAGTAGTATTCACACCAGGGGTTTAAGCAATCAGCCCCAGCATTTT. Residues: CASSIHTRGLSNQPQHF.

CDR3 coding DNA: TGTGCCTGGAGTGGGCGTCACATGAACACTGAAGCTTTCTTT. It specifies CAWSGRHMNTEAFF. This chain connects TRBV30 to TRBJ1-1, with no clear D. Germline lookup yields CDR1 GTSNPN and CDR2 SVGIG (reference sequence). This CDR3 has 14 amino acids. The V end was cut by 1 base, the J end by 0 bases, with 9 bases between.

The CDR3 reads CASRIGTSSGELFF. CDR3 DNA sequence: TGTGCCAGTAGAATTGGGACTAGCTCCGGGGAGCTGTTTTTT. The chain links TRBV19 to TRBJ2-2; 9 nucleotides align to TRBD2. CDR1 LNHDA and CDR2 SQIVND come from the germline V gene (reference sequence). The CDR3 is 14 amino acids. J was trimmed by 6 bases and V by 6 bases; bases with no gene match: 5.

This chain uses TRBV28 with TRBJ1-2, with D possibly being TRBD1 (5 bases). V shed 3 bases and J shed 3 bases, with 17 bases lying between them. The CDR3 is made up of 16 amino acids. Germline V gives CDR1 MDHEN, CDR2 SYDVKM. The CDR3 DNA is TGTGCCAGCAGTTTGGGTGGATTGGGGCGAGACTATGGCTACACCTTC. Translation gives CASSLGGLGRDYGYTF.

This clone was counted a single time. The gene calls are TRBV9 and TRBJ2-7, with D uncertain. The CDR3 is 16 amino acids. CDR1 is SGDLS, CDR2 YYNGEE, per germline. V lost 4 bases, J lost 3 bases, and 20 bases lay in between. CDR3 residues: CASSSRLGPPGYEQYF. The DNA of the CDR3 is TGTGCCAGCAGCTCTCGGTTAGGCCCGCCGGGCTACGAGCAGTACTTC.

CDR3 in DNA: TGTGCCAGCAGCTTAGGAGAGGGAAGCACAGATACGCAGTATTTT. It encodes CASSLGEGSTDTQYF. The chain joins TRBV7-9 to TRBJ2-3, with D maybe TRBD2 (5 bases). CDR1 SEHNR and CDR2 FQNEAQ come from the germline V gene (reference sequence). This CDR3 region has 15 residues. With 1 base removed from V and 0 bases from J, the gap between germline ends came to 8 bases.

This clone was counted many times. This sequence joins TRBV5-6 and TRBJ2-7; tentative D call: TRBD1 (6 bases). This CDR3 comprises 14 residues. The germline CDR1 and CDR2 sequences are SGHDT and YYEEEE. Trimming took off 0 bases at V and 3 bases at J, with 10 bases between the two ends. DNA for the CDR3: TGTGCCAGCAGCTTGGTTGGGACAAACTACGAGCAGTACTTC. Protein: CASSLVGTNYEQYF.

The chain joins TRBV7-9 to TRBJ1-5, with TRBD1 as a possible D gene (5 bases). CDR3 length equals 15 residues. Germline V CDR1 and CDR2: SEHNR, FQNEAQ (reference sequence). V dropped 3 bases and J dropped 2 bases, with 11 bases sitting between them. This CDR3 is CASSLRGGGNQPQHF. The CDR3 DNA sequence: TGTGCCAGCAGCTTGAGGGGAGGAGGCAATCAGCCCCAGCATTTT.

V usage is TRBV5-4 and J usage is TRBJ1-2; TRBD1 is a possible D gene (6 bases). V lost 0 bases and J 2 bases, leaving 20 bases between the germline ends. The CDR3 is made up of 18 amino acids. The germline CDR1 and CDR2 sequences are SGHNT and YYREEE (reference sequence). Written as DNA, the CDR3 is TGTGCCAGCAGCTTGGACGGGACAACGCCGAACCAAAACTATGGCTACACCTTC. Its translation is CASSLDGTTPNQNYGYTF.

This chain's CDR3 is CASSSGDRGGSRYGYTF. The CDR3 DNA is TGTGCCAGCAGTTCCGGGGACAGGGGGGGGTCAAGGTATGGCTACACCTTC. The rearrangement uses TRBV28 and TRBJ1-2; TRBD1 agrees at 11 bases. CDR3 length: 17 residues. Losses at the gene ends were 4 bases for V and 5 bases for J; bases not matched to a gene: 12. Germline V CDR1 and CDR2: MDHEN, SYDVKM.

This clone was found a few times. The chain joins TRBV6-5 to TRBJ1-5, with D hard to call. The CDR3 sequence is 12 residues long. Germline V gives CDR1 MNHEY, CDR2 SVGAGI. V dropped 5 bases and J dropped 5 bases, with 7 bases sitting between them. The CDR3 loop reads CASSTRDQPQHF. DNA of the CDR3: TGTGCCAGCAGTACCCGGGATCAGCCCCAGCATTTT.

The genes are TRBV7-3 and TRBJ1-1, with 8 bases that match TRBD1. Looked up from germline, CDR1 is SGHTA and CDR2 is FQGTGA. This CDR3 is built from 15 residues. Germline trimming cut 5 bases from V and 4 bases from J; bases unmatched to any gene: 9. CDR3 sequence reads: CASSPRTGQVTEAFF. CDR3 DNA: TGTGCCAGCAGCCCCAGGACAGGGCAGGTCACTGAAGCTTTCTTT.

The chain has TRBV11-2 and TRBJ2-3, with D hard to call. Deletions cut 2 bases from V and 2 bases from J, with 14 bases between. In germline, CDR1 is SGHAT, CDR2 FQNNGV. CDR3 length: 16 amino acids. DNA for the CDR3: TGTGCCAGCAGCTTACCCAGGTTTGGCAACACAGATACGCAGTATTTT. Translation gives CASSLPRFGNTDTQYF.

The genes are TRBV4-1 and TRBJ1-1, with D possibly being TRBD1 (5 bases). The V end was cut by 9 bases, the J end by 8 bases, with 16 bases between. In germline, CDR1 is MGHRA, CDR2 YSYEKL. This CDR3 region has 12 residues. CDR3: CARTYGTGEAFF. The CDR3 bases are TGCGCCAGGACATATGGGACGGGAGAAGCTTTCTTT.

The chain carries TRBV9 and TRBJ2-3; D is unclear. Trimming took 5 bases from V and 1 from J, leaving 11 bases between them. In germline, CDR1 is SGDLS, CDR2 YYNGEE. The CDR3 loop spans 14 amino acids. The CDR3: CASRPVTGTDTQYF. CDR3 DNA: TGTGCCAGCAGACCTGTTACGGGCACAGATACGCAGTATTTT.

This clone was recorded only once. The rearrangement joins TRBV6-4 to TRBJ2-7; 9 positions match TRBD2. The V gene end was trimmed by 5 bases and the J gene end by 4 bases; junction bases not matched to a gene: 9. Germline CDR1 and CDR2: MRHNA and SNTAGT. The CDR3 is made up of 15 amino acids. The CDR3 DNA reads TGTGCCAGCAGTCTCCTGGCGGGAGGGCCATACGAGCAGTACTTC. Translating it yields CASSLLAGGPYEQYF.

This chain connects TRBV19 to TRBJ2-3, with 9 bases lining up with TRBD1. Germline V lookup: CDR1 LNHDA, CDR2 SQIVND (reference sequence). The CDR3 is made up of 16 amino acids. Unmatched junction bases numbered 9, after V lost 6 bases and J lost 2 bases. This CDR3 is CASRQDTGGSTDTQYF. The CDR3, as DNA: TGTGCCAGTAGGCAAGATACAGGGGGCTCCACAGATACGCAGTATTTT.

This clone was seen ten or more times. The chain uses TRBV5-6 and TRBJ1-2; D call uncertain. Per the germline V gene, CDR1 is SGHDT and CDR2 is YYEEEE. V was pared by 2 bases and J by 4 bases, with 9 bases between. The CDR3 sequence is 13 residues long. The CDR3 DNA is TGTGCCAGCAGCTTCGGGGATTCCTATGGCTACACCTTC. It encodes CASSFGDSYGYTF.